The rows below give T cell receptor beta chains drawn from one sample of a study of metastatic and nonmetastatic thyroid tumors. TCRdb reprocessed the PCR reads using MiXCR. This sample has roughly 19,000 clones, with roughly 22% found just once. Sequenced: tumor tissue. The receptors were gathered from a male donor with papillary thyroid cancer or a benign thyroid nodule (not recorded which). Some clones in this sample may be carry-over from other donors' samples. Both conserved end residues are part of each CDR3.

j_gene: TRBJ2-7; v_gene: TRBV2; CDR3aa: CASSDGGRREQYF
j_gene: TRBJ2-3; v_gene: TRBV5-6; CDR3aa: CASSSPGLAGRDTQYF
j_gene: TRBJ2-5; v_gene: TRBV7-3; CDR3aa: CASSCLCRDRPRQETQYF
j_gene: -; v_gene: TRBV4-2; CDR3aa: CASSQGLAGAPGQMGEQFF
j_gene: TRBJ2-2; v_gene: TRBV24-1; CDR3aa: CATRMGGDTGELFF
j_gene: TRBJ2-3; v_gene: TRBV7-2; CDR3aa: CASSLGRGIPTDTQYF
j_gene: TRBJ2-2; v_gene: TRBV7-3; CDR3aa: CASSPIGTTNTGELFF
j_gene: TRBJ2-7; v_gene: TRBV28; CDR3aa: CASSIYTATGDEQYF
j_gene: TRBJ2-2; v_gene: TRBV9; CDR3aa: CASSVVGGQGNTGELFF
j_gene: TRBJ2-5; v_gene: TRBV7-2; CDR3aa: CASSSRGEQETQYF
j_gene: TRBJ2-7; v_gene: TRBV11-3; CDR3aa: CASSLGSVSYEQYF
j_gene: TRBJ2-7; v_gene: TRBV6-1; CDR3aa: CASSRESYEQYF
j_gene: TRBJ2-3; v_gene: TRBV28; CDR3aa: CASSGTGRTDTQYF
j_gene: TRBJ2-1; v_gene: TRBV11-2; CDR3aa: CASSHRVWDEQFF
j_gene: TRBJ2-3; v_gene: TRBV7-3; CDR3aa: CASSRSGDTQYF
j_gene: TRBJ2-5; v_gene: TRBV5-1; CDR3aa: CASSQGDSQETQYF
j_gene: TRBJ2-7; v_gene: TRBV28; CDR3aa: CASSASGRSSYEQYF
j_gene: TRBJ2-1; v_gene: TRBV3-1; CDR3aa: CASSQDRSGSSSSYNEQFF
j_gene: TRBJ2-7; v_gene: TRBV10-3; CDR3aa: CAIRESGTSSYEQYF
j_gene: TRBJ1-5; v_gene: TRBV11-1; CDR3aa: CASSLVSQGGNQPQHF
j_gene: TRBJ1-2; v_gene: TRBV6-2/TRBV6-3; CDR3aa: CASRGPGGYYGYTF
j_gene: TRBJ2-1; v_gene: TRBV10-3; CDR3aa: CAISGSGRRGRDHHYNEQFF
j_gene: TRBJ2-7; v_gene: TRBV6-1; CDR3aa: CTSVDREGSYEQYF
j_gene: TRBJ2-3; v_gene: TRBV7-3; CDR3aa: CASSPKGGIESTDTQYF
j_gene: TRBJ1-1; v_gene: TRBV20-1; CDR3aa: CSAREGGIMNTEAFF
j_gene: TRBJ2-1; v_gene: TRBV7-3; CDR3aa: CASSSSGLQGQFF
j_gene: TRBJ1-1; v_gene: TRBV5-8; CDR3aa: CASSLRLRAFF
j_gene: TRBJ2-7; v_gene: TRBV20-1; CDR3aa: CSASMSGGTYEQYF
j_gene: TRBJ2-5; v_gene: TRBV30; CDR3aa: CAWSEPRGRYETQYF
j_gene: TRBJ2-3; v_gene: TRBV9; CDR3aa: CASSVGTGDTQYF
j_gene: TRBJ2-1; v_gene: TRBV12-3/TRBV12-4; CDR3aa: CASSPGLAGVNEQFF
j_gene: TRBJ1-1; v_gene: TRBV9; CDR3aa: CASSVEQGAENTEAFF
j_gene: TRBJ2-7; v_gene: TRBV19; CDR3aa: CASQDNSYEQYF
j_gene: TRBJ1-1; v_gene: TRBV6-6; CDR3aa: CASSYSHLVNTEAFF
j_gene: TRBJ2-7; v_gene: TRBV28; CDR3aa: CASSIGQGFRNEQYF
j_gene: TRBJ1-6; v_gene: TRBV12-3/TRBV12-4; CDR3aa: CASSPGEGASPLHF
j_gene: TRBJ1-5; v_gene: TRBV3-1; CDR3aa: CASSRGQGGNQPQHF